What follows are 30 T cell receptor beta chains derived from one specimen sequenced in a study of cytomegalovirus exposure and HLA in healthy donors. The PCR had 60 Vbeta and 13 Jbeta primers. TCRdb's copy holds only in-frame clones and misses some; the assay was immunoSEQ multiplex PCR. The sample yields 100,000 or so clones, approximately 80% seen once. The sequencing input was PBMCs. All receptors derive from a female donor in good health and CMV-seropositive.

The chain couples TRBV7-8 to TRBJ2-5; tentatively, D is TRBD2 (6 bases). The V end lost 5 bases, the J end lost 7 bases, and 20 bases lay between the germline ends. CDR1 is SGHVS and CDR2 is FQNEAQ in the germline V gene. The CDR3 is 15 amino acids. The CDR3 sequence is CASSPSQTRSRTQYF. DNA of the CDR3: TGTGCCAGCAGCCCCTCGCAGACTAGATCTCGGACCCAGTACTTC.

The rearrangement links TRBV5-1 to TRBJ2-1; D not resolved. CDR3 length: 15 residues. Trimming shortened V by 0 bases and J by 0 bases, and 7 bases separated the two germline ends. From germline, CDR1 is SGHRS and CDR2 YFSETQ. CDR3 DNA: TGCGCCAGCAGCTTGGACAGCTACTCCTACAATGAGCAGTTCTTC. Translated, it gives CASSLDSYSYNEQFF.

The table lists this clone with a count of one. The genes are TRBV7-2 and TRBJ1-4, with D possibly TRBD1 on 5 matching bases. The CDR3 loop spans 16 amino acids. The V and J ends lost 2 bases and 2 bases respectively, with 12 bases between them. CDR1 and CDR2 (germline): SGHTA, FQGNSA. Here the CDR3 DNA reads TGTGCCAGCAGCTTATACTCGACAGCCACTAATGAAAAACTGTTTTTT. Protein sequence: CASSLYSTATNEKLFF.

The chain joins TRBV6-1 to TRBJ2-1, with TRBD2 identical over 7 bases. Looked up from germline, CDR1 is MNHNS and CDR2 is SASEGT. The ends lost 4 bases at V and 6 bases at J; junction bases unmatched: 6. The CDR3 runs to 14 residues. The CDR3 coding sequence is TGTGCCAGCAGTGCTGAGGGAGGGACCAATGAGCAGTTCTTC. Translated: CASSAEGGTNEQFF.

The chain carries TRBV7-9 and TRBJ2-2, with 10 bases fitting TRBD2. Looked up from germline, CDR1 is SEHNR and CDR2 is FQNEAQ (reference sequence). V was pared by 3 bases and J by 6 bases, with 7 bases of the junction left unmatched. The CDR3 is made up of 16 amino acids. CDR3: CASSLRSGGAPGELFF. CDR3 in DNA: TGTGCCAGCAGCTTGAGAAGCGGGGGGGCCCCCGGGGAGCTGTTTTTT.

V is TRBV7-9 and J is TRBJ2-1, with D possibly being TRBD2 (6 bases). V was shortened by 1 base and J by 8 bases, with 24 bases between the two germline ends. The CDR3 has 18 residues. Per germline, CDR1 SEHNR and CDR2 FQNEAQ (reference sequence). The CDR3 sequence is CASSLGARGAGRRDEQFF. The CDR3 nucleotides are TGTGCCAGCAGCTTAGGGGCCCGGGGAGCGGGCCGTAGGGATGAGCAGTTCTTC.

This clone was seen only a few times. The chain employs TRBV27 and TRBJ1-2, with 7 positions matching TRBD1. After removal of 6 bases from V and 7 bases from J, the junction contained 8 bases not matched to a gene. In germline, CDR1 is MNHEY, CDR2 SMNVEV (reference sequence). This CDR3 is built from 13 residues. The CDR3 is CASSRQGSPGYTF. CDR3 nucleotides: TGTGCCAGCAGCCGACAGGGCAGTCCTGGCTACACCTTC.

In DNA, the CDR3 is TGTGCCAGCAGCTTAGGGGCGGGAGGAAACTACGAGCAGTACTTC. Translating it yields CASSLGAGGNYEQYF. This sequence joins TRBV7-2 and TRBJ2-7; TRBD2 agrees at 8 bases. J gave up 3 bases and V 1 base, and 5 bases lay outside the gene matches. Germline loops: CDR1 SGHTA, CDR2 FQGNSA. CDR3 length: 15 amino acids.

The chain is built from TRBV6-6 and TRBJ2-5; TRBD1 agrees at 9 bases. The CDR3 spans 16 residues. Germline V gene lookup returns CDR1 MNHNY and CDR2 SVGAGI (reference sequence). V was pared by 5 bases and J by 4 bases, with 11 bases of the junction left unmatched. CDR3 DNA: TGTGCCAGCAGTCACAGGACAGGGGTGGTTGGAGAGACCCAGTACTTC. Protein sequence: CASSHRTGVVGETQYF.

As to this clone: A junction end diverges from the germline sequence, so it may reflect a read error. The V and J genes are TRBV7-9 and TRBJ2-7; 9 bases are shared with TRBD1. The CDR3 is made up of 15 amino acids. The germline V gene encodes CDR1 SEHNR and CDR2 FQNEAQ (reference sequence). CDR3 protein: CSSSLKGGQGNEQYF. CDR3 nucleotides: TGTTCCAGCAGCTTGAAGGGGGGACAGGGCAACGAGCAGTACTTC.

V is TRBV4-1 and J is TRBJ2-2; 8 bases line up with TRBD1. This CDR3 is built from 11 residues. With V trimmed by 8 bases and J by 11 bases, 4 bases remained unmatched. Germline V lookup: CDR1 MGHRA, CDR2 YSYEKL. The CDR3 region has the DNA TGCGCCAGCCGGGGGACAGGTGAGCTGTTTTTT. It is translated as CASRGTGELFF.

The V call is TRBV7-8, the J call TRBJ2-1; D is unclear. The CDR3 covers 13 residues. The V end lost 6 bases, the J end lost 1 base, and 7 bases lay between the germline ends. CDR1 is SGHVS and CDR2 is FQNEAQ in the germline V gene. The DNA of the CDR3 is TGTGCCAGCAGTGCAGGATCCTACAATGAGCAGTTCTTC. Amino acids: CASSAGSYNEQFF.

V usage is TRBV20-1 and J usage is TRBJ2-7; the D is unclear. Germline CDR1 and CDR2: DFQATT and SNEGSKA (reference sequence). V gave up 3 bases and J gave up 6 bases, with 9 bases separating them. CDR3 length: 11 amino acids. The CDR3 here is CSASRQVEQYF. CDR3 bases: TGCAGTGCTAGCCGACAAGTCGAGCAGTACTTC.

This clone was seen more than once but under ten times. CDR3 residues: CASSIVGPTTGELFF. The CDR3 nucleotides are TGTGCCAGCAGCATAGTTGGGCCAACGACCGGGGAGCTGTTTTTT. This chain joins TRBV21-1 and TRBJ2-2; TRBD1 is the table's D call, not checked against the DNA. TRBV21-1 is termed a pseudogene. CDR3 length equals 15 residues.

This sequence joins TRBV7-2 and TRBJ1-1; 9 nucleotides align to TRBD1. The CDR3 is 16 amino acids. Germline V CDR1 and CDR2: SGHTA, FQGNSA. Germline trimming cut 5 bases from V and 3 bases from J; bases unmatched to any gene: 10. CDR3 DNA: TGTGCCAGCAGCCAGTATTTACAGGGGGCGCACACTGAAGCTTTCTTT. Amino acid sequence: CASSQYLQGAHTEAFF.

The V gene is TRBV11-2, the J gene TRBJ1-1; D not certain. This CDR3 is built from 15 residues. The germline V gene encodes CDR1 SGHAT and CDR2 FQNNGV. V was clipped by 6 bases and J by 0 bases, with 14 bases between them. The CDR3 reads CASRPRQVLNTEAFF. In DNA, the CDR3 is TGTGCCAGCAGACCACGGCAGGTCCTGAACACTGAAGCTTTCTTT.

This chain links TRBV7-2 with TRBJ1-4; D unresolved. Between the trimmed V and J ends, which lost 4 bases and 5 bases, there was a span of 20 bases. The V gene's germline CDR1 is SGHTA and CDR2 FQGNSA. The CDR3 loop spans 17 amino acids. The CDR3 loop reads CASSSRVGVAGNEKLFF. The CDR3 DNA reads TGTGCCAGCAGCTCACGCGTCGGGGTTGCAGGAAATGAAAAACTGTTTTTT.

The rearrangement joins TRBV29-1 to TRBJ2-2; maybe TRBD1 (6 bases). V was pared by 7 bases and J by 5 bases, with 11 bases between. This CDR3 has 12 residues. Germline V gives CDR1 SQVTM, CDR2 ANQGSEA. CDR3 in amino acids: CSAPGQTGELFF. CDR3 in DNA: TGCAGCGCCCCAGGACAGACCGGGGAGCTGTTTTTT.

The chain recombines TRBV9 with TRBJ2-1; weak D call: TRBD2 (6 bases). The CDR3 is made up of 14 amino acids. The germline V gene has CDR1 SGDLS and CDR2 YYNGEE. The V gene lost 4 bases and the J gene lost 4 bases, with 12 bases spanning the gap. The CDR3, as DNA: TGTGCCAGCAGCTCTCGGGACTTATACAATGAGCAGTTCTTC. This codes for CASSSRDLYNEQFF.

The chain links TRBV6-1 to TRBJ2-7; 8 nucleotides align to TRBD1. V dropped 6 bases and J dropped 1; count of bases not matched to a gene: 8. The CDR3 consists of 15 residues. Germline V lookup: CDR1 MNHNS, CDR2 SASEGT. The chain's CDR3 is CASRVLGQASYEQYF. The CDR3 DNA reads TGTGCCAGCAGGGTCCTGGGACAGGCGTCCTACGAGCAGTACTTC.

The chain employs TRBV6-5 and TRBJ1-1; 8 nucleotides align to TRBD1. The ends lost 6 bases at V and 1 base at J; junction bases unmatched: 4. Looked up from germline, CDR1 is MNHEY and CDR2 is SVGAGI. CDR3 length equals 14 residues. The DNA for the CDR3 is TGTGCCAGCAGGTTGACAGGGGCGAACACTGAAGCTTTCTTT. This codes for CASRLTGANTEAFF.

The rearrangement links TRBV2 to TRBJ1-1; the match to TRBD1 covers 8 bases. The germline V gene encodes CDR1 SNHLY and CDR2 FYNNEI. The trim removed 5 bases at V and 5 bases at J, leaving 4 bases unmatched. The CDR3 has 13 amino acids. The CDR3 bases are TGTGCCAGCAGTAGGACAGGGCGAACTGAAGCTTTCTTT. Residues: CASSRTGRTEAFF.

The gene calls are TRBV6-1 and TRBJ2-3; 8 bases map to TRBD1. After removal of 4 bases from V and 1 base from J, the junction contained 7 bases not matched to a gene. This CDR3 comprises 16 residues. Per the germline V gene, CDR1 is MNHNS and CDR2 is SASEGT. The CDR3, as DNA: TGTGCCAGCAGTGCCGACAGGGGTAGAGGCACAGATACGCAGTATTTT. Amino acid sequence: CASSADRGRGTDTQYF.

With respect to this clone: Sequence at one end of the junction differs from germline and may be a read error. This chain uses TRBV5-6 with TRBJ2-4; 7 bases are shared with TRBD1. The CDR3 has 18 residues. The germline gives CDR1 SGHDT, CDR2 YYEEEE. The CDR3 reads CASSLARGQEGAKNSQYF. The CDR3 region has the DNA TGTGCCAGCAGCTTGGCAAGGGGCCAAGAGGGGGCCAAAAACAGTCAGTACTTC.

CDR3 in amino acids: CASSFLTGVNTEAFF. The CDR3 region has the DNA TGTGCCAGTAGTTTCTTGACAGGGGTGAACACTGAAGCTTTCTTT. The rearrangement uses TRBV19 and TRBJ1-1; 8 bases are a match to TRBD1. CDR3 size: 15 residues. V shed 5 bases and J 0 bases; nucleotides not matched to a gene: 5. Germline assignment: CDR1 LNHDA and CDR2 SQIVND (reference sequence).

V usage is TRBV30 and J usage is TRBJ2-3; TRBD2 matches 10 bases. The CDR3 is 16 amino acids. CDR1 and CDR2 (germline): GTSNPN, SVGIG (reference sequence). The V gene end was trimmed by 0 bases and the J gene end by 3 bases; junction bases not matched to a gene: 6. The CDR3 coding sequence is TGTGCCTGGAGTGTAGATCTAGCGGGAGCAACAGATACGCAGTATTTT. Residues: CAWSVDLAGATDTQYF.

The chain employs TRBV7-2 and TRBJ2-7; D uncertain. The germline gives CDR1 SGHTA, CDR2 FQGNSA. The CDR3 spans 14 residues. Trimming stripped 1 base from V and 0 bases from J, with 7 bases between. The CDR3 nucleotides read TGTGCCAGCAGCTTAGTCGGCGGCTCCTACGAGCAGTACTTC. Amino acid sequence: CASSLVGGSYEQYF.

The V gene is TRBV5-1, the J gene TRBJ1-2, with TRBD1 as a possible D gene (5 bases). The CDR3 runs 14 residues. Germline V gene data show CDR1 as SGHRS and CDR2 as YFSETQ. V was cut by 0 bases and J by 2 bases, with 8 bases left in between. CDR3 DNA: TGCGCCAGCAGCTTGGGACAGAACAACTATGGCTACACCTTC. Amino acids: CASSLGQNNYGYTF.

This chain links TRBV14 with TRBJ2-2, with D possibly TRBD1 on 6 matching bases. This CDR3 contains 15 residues. The germline V and J ends were trimmed by 6 bases and 4 bases, with 15 bases remaining between them. CDR1 and CDR2 from the germline V gene are SGHDN and FVKESK. CDR3 region: CASRTSGVGTGELFF. The CDR3 bases are TGTGCCAGCAGGACTTCAGGGGTCGGCACCGGGGAGCTGTTTTTT.

This clone occurred once. One junction end does not reproduce the germline sequence, and a read error may be involved. This chain uses TRBV15 with TRBJ2-4, with a weak D call TRBD2 (5 bases). The CDR3 runs 17 residues. Germline-derived CDR1 and CDR2 are LNHNV and YYDKDF (reference sequence). The CDR3 region is CATSRVSAVIAKNSQYF. The CDR3 coding sequence is TGTGCCACCAGCAGAGTTTCAGCGGTTATAGCCAAAAACAGTCAGTACTTC.